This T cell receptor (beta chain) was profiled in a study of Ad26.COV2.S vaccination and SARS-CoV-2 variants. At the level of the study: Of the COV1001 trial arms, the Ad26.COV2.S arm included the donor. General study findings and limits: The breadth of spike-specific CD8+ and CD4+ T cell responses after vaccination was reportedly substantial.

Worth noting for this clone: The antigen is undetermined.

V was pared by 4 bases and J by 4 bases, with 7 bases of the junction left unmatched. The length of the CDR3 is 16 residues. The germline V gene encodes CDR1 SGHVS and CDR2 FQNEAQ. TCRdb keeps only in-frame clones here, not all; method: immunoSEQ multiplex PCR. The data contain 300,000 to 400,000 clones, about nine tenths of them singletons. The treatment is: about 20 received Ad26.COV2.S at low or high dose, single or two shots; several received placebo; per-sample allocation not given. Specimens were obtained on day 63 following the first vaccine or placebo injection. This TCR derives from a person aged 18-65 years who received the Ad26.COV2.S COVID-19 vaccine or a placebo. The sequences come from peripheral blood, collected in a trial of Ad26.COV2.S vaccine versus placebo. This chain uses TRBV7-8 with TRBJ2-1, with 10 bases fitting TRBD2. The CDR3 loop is CASSSGSGRVYNEQFF. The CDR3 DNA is TGTGCCAGCAGCTCGGGCAGCGGGAGGGTATACAATGAGCAGTTCTTC.